This entry lists 23 T cell receptor beta chains sequenced from one sample in a study of T cells expressing NK-cell markers. TCRdb reprocessed the 5' RACE reads and reports one entry per CDR3 protein, with no DNA. This sample's table has approximately 550,000 distinct CDR3 sequences. Input material: blood T cells: a sorted CD56 or NKG2C T cell subset, CD4+ or CD8+ T cells, or bulk PBMC T cells (not recorded which). These receptors were collected from a young man in good health.

The rearrangement joins TRBV20-1 to TRBJ2-7; TCRdb selects TRBD1, and the lack of DNA leaves this call unchecked. The CDR3 sequence is 15 residues long. Germline V CDR1 and CDR2: DFQATT, SNEGSKA (reference sequence). CDR3 region: CSAPNPREVSYEQYF.

The chain joins TRBV13 to TRBJ2-5; TCRdb selects TRBD2, and the lack of DNA leaves this call unchecked. The CDR3 has 13 residues. The germline V gene has CDR1 PRHDT and CDR2 FYEKMQ (reference sequence). Here the CDR3 reads CASSLSGGATQYF.

The chain uses TRBV5-1 and TRBJ1-4; with no DNA, the TCRdb D assignment of TRBD1 cannot be verified. This CDR3 spans 15 amino acids. Germline V lookup: CDR1 SGHRS, CDR2 YFSETQ. The CDR3 spells CASSFQAPRGEKLFF. The whole variable domain, remainder taken from reference TRBV5-1 and TRBJ1-4, is KAGVTQTPRYLIKTRGQQVTLSCSPISGHRSVSWYQQTPGQGLQFLFEYFSETQRNKGNFPGRFSGRQFSNSRSEMNVSTLELGDSALYLCASSFQAPRGEKLFFGSGTQLSVL.

This chain connects TRBV27 to TRBJ1-3; TCRdb calls TRBD1, which cannot be checked without DNA. The CDR3 spans 20 residues. Per the germline V gene, CDR1 is MNHEY and CDR2 is SMNVEV (reference sequence). This CDR3 is CAPSPLPSGTGLFSGNTIYF.

This chain links TRBV7-2 with TRBJ2-3; with no DNA, the TCRdb D assignment of TRBD2 cannot be verified. Germline CDR1 reads SGHTA; CDR2 reads FQGNSA. The CDR3 runs 16 residues. This chain's CDR3 is CASSTASGSTADTQYF.

The chain has TRBV24-1 and TRBJ2-7; there is no DNA to check the TCRdb D call of TRBD1. The CDR3 covers 17 residues. From germline, CDR1 is KGHDR and CDR2 SFDVKD. CDR3 amino acids: CATSGVSGTGDSYEQYF.

The chain joins TRBV11-2 to TRBJ2-2; TCRdb proposes TRBD2, but this gene call is untestable without DNA. The CDR3 is made up of 16 amino acids. Germline values: CDR1 SGHAT, CDR2 FQNNGV. The CDR3 sequence is CASSRFGRAATGELFF.

The chain couples TRBV5-1 to TRBJ2-3. The CDR3 loop spans 13 amino acids. Germline-derived CDR1 and CDR2 are SGHRS and YFSETQ. This CDR3 reads CASSMGIEDTQYF. Based on the CDR3 plus reference TRBV5-1 and TRBJ2-3, the full variable domain is KAGVTQTPRYLIKTRGQQVTLSCSPISGHRSVSWYQQTPGQGLQFLFEYFSETQRNKGNFPGRFSGRQFSNSRSEMNVSTLELGDSALYLCASSMGIEDTQYFGPGTRLTVL.

The chain joins TRBV9 to TRBJ2-5; the D call from TCRdb, TRBD1, cannot be confirmed without DNA. Germline-derived CDR1 and CDR2 are SGDLS and YYNGEE. This CDR3 has 15 amino acids. The CDR3 region is CASSPGQALVGTQYF.

This rearrangement joins TRBV21-1 to TRBJ1-2; TCRdb reports TRBD1, a call that lacks DNA to check it against. TRBV21-1 is a listed pseudogene. The CDR3 extends over 13 amino acids. CDR3 region: CASTGTASPGYTF.

The V gene is TRBV5-1, the J gene TRBJ2-1; the TCRdb call, TRBD1, lacks DNA for checking. There are 16 residues in the CDR3. CDR1 SGHRS and CDR2 YFSETQ come from the germline V gene. The chain's CDR3 is CASSLDGNNLKTEQFF.

The rearrangement joins TRBV20-1 to TRBJ2-7; TCRdb reports TRBD1, a call that lacks DNA to check it against. The CDR3 runs to 14 residues. CDR1 and CDR2 from the germline V gene are DFQATT and SNEGSKA (reference sequence). The CDR3 here is CSATPGGYTYEQYF.

The genes are TRBV25-1 and TRBJ2-3; the TCRdb call, TRBD1, lacks DNA for checking. The germline CDR1 and CDR2 sequences are MGHDK and SYGVNS. The CDR3 extends over 18 amino acids. CDR3: CASSRNPGGGPSPDTQYF.

The chain carries TRBV27 and TRBJ2-1; TCRdb proposes TRBD1, but this gene call is untestable without DNA. CDR1 is MNHEY, CDR2 SMNVEV, per germline (reference sequence). This CDR3 is built from 17 residues. CDR3 residues: CASSLSAPLSSYNEQFF.

V and J are TRBV28 and TRBJ2-5; TCRdb picks TRBD2, but there is no DNA to check that call. Germline V lookup: CDR1 MDHEN, CDR2 SYDVKM. There are 17 residues in the CDR3. The CDR3 sequence: CASSLGGLAGGYETQYF.

V gene TRBV5-1 combines with J gene TRBJ2-7; lacking DNA, the TRBD2 call made by TCRdb goes unchecked. The CDR3 has 13 residues. CDR1 is SGHRS, CDR2 YFSETQ, per germline. CDR3 region: CASSFTGRDEQYF.

J is TRBJ2-6 and V is TRBV27; TCRdb reports TRBD1, a call that lacks DNA to check it against. The CDR3 consists of 16 residues. Germline V gives CDR1 MNHEY, CDR2 SMNVEV (reference sequence). The CDR3 spells CASSLGAGLGANVLTF.

The J gene is TRBJ2-7, the V gene TRBV2; TCRdb outputs TRBD2, but without DNA this stays unchecked. The CDR3 runs 12 residues. Germline V gene sequence: CDR1 SNHLY, CDR2 FYNNEI. CDR3 sequence reads: CASRASGYEQYF.

J is TRBJ1-5 and V is TRBV15. The CDR3 spans 16 residues. Germline V gives CDR1 LNHNV, CDR2 YYDKDF (reference sequence). Here the CDR3 reads CATSRDASFTNQPQHF.

The gene calls are TRBV29-1 and TRBJ2-7; the TRBD2 assignment by TCRdb is unverifiable without DNA. Germline CDR1 reads SQVTM; CDR2 reads ANQGSEA. The CDR3 is made up of 14 amino acids. This CDR3 reads CSVDSREMPYEQYF.

The chain is built from TRBV9 and TRBJ2-2. The CDR3 loop spans 13 amino acids. Germline loops: CDR1 SGDLS, CDR2 YYNGEE. This CDR3 is CASSPRASGELFF. The entire variable domain, with the rest obtained from reference TRBV9 and TRBJ2-2, is as follows: DSGVTQTPKHLITATGQRVTLRCSPRSGDLSVYWYQQSLDQGLQFLIQYYNGEERAKGNILERFSAQQFPDLHSELNLSSLELGDSALYFCASSPRASGELFFGEGSRLTVL.

This chain uses TRBV5-5 with TRBJ2-1; without DNA, the TCRdb call of TRBD1 cannot be checked. Germline values: CDR1 SGHKS, CDR2 YYEKEE (reference sequence). This CDR3 is built from 12 residues. The CDR3 sequence is CASQVLGTEQFF.

The chain links TRBV6-2 or TRBV6-3 to TRBJ2-3; the D gene TCRdb calls, TRBD2, cannot be checked with no DNA. CDR1 is MNHEY, CDR2 SVGEGT, per germline. This CDR3 contains 13 residues. The CDR3 sequence: CASSDLARNTQYF.